The 32 T cell receptor beta chains in this list originate from one sample, sequenced in a study of CD8+ T cells in alopecia areata. Investigators isolated RNA and reverse transcribed it into cDNA to act as the sequencing template. Clones were read by immunoSEQ multiplex PCR, and TCRdb kept only the in-frame ones, dropping some. The sample carries 100,000 to 150,000 clones, over 60% recorded once. Material: CD4+ T cells sorted from blood. The source of these receptors is a human donor in good health.

The V gene is TRBV6-6, the J gene TRBJ1-5, with 9 bases fitting TRBD1. CDR3 length equals 14 residues. V shed 6 bases and J 11 bases; nucleotides not matched to a gene: 11. Germline assignment: CDR1 MNHNY and CDR2 SVGAGI (reference sequence). The CDR3 loop reads CASSLTGGILTQHF. CDR3 nucleotide sequence: TGTGCCAGCAGCTTGACAGGGGGAATCTTGACCCAGCATTTT.

The V gene is TRBV30, the J gene TRBJ2-7; D might be TRBD1 or TRBD2, each matching 5 bases. The CDR3 length is 16 residues. Trimming took 3 bases from V and 4 from J, leaving 22 bases between them. Germline lookup yields CDR1 GTSNPN and CDR2 SVGIG (reference sequence). CDR3 DNA sequence: TGTGCCTGGAGCGACCCTCTGGGGCGGGTAAAGTACGAGCAGTACTTC. It translates to CAWSDPLGRVKYEQYF.

The rearrangement links TRBV6-1 to TRBJ2-3; no clear D. CDR3 size: 13 residues. CDR1 and CDR2 (germline): MNHNS, SASEGT. With 5 bases removed from V and 5 bases from J, the gap between germline ends came to 11 bases. For the CDR3, the DNA is TGTGCCAGCAGTACTAAGGGTCAAGATACGCAGTATTTT. As protein: CASSTKGQDTQYF.

V gene TRBV9 combines with J gene TRBJ1-1; tentative D call: TRBD1 (5 bases). This CDR3 is built from 14 residues. Looked up from germline, CDR1 is SGDLS and CDR2 is YYNGEE. Trimming shortened V by 3 bases and J by 7 bases, and 16 bases separated the two germline ends. CDR3 amino acids: CASSALPGTVEAFF. DNA of the CDR3: TGTGCCAGCAGCGCCCTCCCCGGGACGGTTGAAGCTTTCTTT.

The chain has TRBV27 and TRBJ2-3; 7 bases are a match to TRBD1. The CDR3 totals 13 residues. Germline V gene data show CDR1 as MNHEY and CDR2 as SMNVEV (reference sequence). J gave up 5 bases and V 6 bases, and 5 bases lay outside the gene matches. The CDR3: CASSRQGEDTQYF. The CDR3 DNA reads as TGTGCCAGCAGCCGACAGGGTGAAGATACGCAGTATTTT.

The CDR3 is CASSSRLGTSGGETQYF. CDR3 sequence (DNA): TGCGCCAGCAGCTCTCGACTTGGGACTAGCGGGGGGGAGACCCAGTACTTC. V gene TRBV5-1 combines with J gene TRBJ2-5; 15 nucleotides align to TRBD2. The CDR3 has 17 amino acids. Unmatched junction bases numbered 8, after V lost 3 bases and J lost 5 bases. Germline V gene lookup returns CDR1 SGHRS and CDR2 YFSETQ.

This sequence joins TRBV25-1 and TRBJ1-1; D unclear. Germline-derived CDR1 and CDR2 are MGHDK and SYGVNS. Trimming pared 7 bases from V and 1 base from J, leaving 7 bases between. The CDR3 is 12 amino acids. The CDR3, as DNA: TGTGCCAGCACGATGGGGAACACTGAAGCTTTCTTT. Translation: CASTMGNTEAFF.

The chain links TRBV23-1 to TRBJ2-5; D gene unclear. TRBV23-1 is an ORF, with its function uncertain. Trimming cost V 0 bases and J 5 bases, with 19 bases left between them. The CDR3 is made up of 17 amino acids. The CDR3: CASSQSPLVRPWETQYF. The CDR3 region has the DNA TGCGCCAGCAGTCAATCCCCGCTAGTGAGGCCTTGGGAGACCCAGTACTTC.

The table lists this clone with a few counts. The gene calls are TRBV29-1 and TRBJ1-1; D ambiguous. CDR3 length: 11 residues. Germline V CDR1 and CDR2: SQVTM, ANQGSEA. V was trimmed by 3 bases and J by 5 bases, leaving 7 bases between them. CDR3 residues: CSVEPGTEAFF. The CDR3, as DNA: TGCAGCGTTGAGCCGGGTACTGAAGCTTTCTTT.

This chain uses TRBV5-6 with TRBJ1-2, with 7 bases lining up with TRBD1. This CDR3 region has 16 residues. Germline V gene data show CDR1 as SGHDT and CDR2 as YYEEEE. V dropped 4 bases and J dropped 2; count of bases not matched to a gene: 11. The CDR3 is CASSPQAGRGNYGYTF. As DNA, the CDR3 is TGTGCCAGCAGCCCCCAGGCGGGCAGGGGGAACTATGGCTACACCTTC.

The rearrangement uses TRBV29-1 and TRBJ2-5; no definite D call. V lost 0 bases and J lost 6, with 8 bases in between. The CDR3 extends over 12 amino acids. Germline CDR1 is SQVTM and CDR2 is ANQGSEA. The CDR3 sequence is CSVEESVQTQYF. The CDR3 DNA is TGCAGCGTTGAAGAGTCCGTCCAGACCCAGTACTTC.

This clone has more than one count but fewer than ten. This sequence joins TRBV5-1 and TRBJ2-2; 10 bases align to TRBD2. The CDR3 sequence is 15 residues long. Germline loops: CDR1 SGHRS, CDR2 YFSETQ. V gave up 3 bases and J gave up 4 bases; unmatched junction bases: 3. For the CDR3, the DNA is TGCGCCAGCAGCTGGTCTAGCGGGAGCACCGGGGAGCTGTTTTTT. Its protein product is CASSWSSGSTGELFF.

The J gene is TRBJ1-1, the V gene TRBV7-9; D remains ambiguous. The germline CDR1 and CDR2 sequences are SEHNR and FQNEAQ (reference sequence). V was clipped by 1 base and J by 11 bases, with 8 bases between them. The length of the CDR3 is 11 residues. The DNA of the CDR3 is TGTGCCAGCAGCTTAGGAGGCGTCGCTTTCTTT. Encoded protein: CASSLGGVAFF.

The chain uses TRBV5-1 and TRBJ1-4; D not certain. Germline CDR1 is SGHRS and CDR2 is YFSETQ. This CDR3 contains 14 residues. V lost 4 bases, J lost 0 bases, and 7 bases lay in between. The CDR3 here is CASSLDATNEKLFF. CDR3 sequence (DNA): TGCGCCAGCAGCCTCGATGCAACTAATGAAAAACTGTTTTTT. The full variable domain, its missing parts supplied by reference TRBV5-1 and TRBJ1-4, is KAGVTQTPRYLIKTRGQQVTLSCSPISGHRSVSWYQQTPGQGLQFLFEYFSETQRNKGNFPGRFSGRQFSNSRSEMNVSTLELGDSALYLCASSLDATNEKLFFGSGTQLSVL.

The chain recombines TRBV25-1 with TRBJ1-4; a weak D match, TRBD1 (5 bases). Trimming removed 2 bases at V and 0 bases at J, with 13 bases between. CDR1 MGHDK and CDR2 SYGVNS come from the germline V gene. The CDR3 is 17 amino acids. CDR3 sequence (DNA): TGTGCCAGCAGTGAAGGTACAGGTGTCGCAACTAATGAAAAACTGTTTTTT. Translating it yields CASSEGTGVATNEKLFF.

The chain couples TRBV27 to TRBJ2-2; D could derive from TRBD1 or TRBD2 (5 bases each). Per germline, CDR1 MNHEY and CDR2 SMNVEV (reference sequence). Trimming removed 2 bases from V and 5 bases from J, with 6 bases in between. The CDR3 runs to 13 residues. The CDR3 protein is CASSLEGTGELFF. The DNA for the CDR3 is TGTGCCAGCAGTTTAGAGGGGACCGGGGAGCTGTTTTTT.

This clone appeared a few times. This chain joins TRBV5-1 and TRBJ2-7; D unresolved. This CDR3 spans 15 amino acids. Germline V lookup: CDR1 SGHRS, CDR2 YFSETQ. V was cut by 1 base and J by 2 bases, with 13 bases left in between. The CDR3 loop reads CASSLWYDTTYEQYF. Here the CDR3 DNA reads TGCGCCAGCAGCTTGTGGTATGACACGACCTACGAGCAGTACTTC.

In its sample, this clone was seen a few times. V is TRBV4-2 and J is TRBJ2-5, with D unresolved. Trimming pared 0 bases from V and 1 base from J, leaving 6 bases between. Germline CDR1 LGHNA, CDR2 YNFKEQ. This CDR3 spans 14 amino acids. For the CDR3, the DNA is TGTGCCAGCAGCCAAGATCGCTCCCAAGAGACCCAGTACTTC. The encoded protein is CASSQDRSQETQYF.

The rearrangement uses TRBV27 and TRBJ2-7; TRBD1 matches at 7 bases. Per the germline V gene, CDR1 is MNHEY and CDR2 is SMNVEV (reference sequence). The V and J ends lost 6 bases and 3 bases, in that order; junction bases with no gene match: 5. The CDR3 is made up of 13 amino acids. The CDR3 DNA sequence: TGTGCCAGCAGCCGGACAGGCAACTACGAGCAGTACTTC. This encodes CASSRTGNYEQYF.

This clone showed up just a few times. This chain links TRBV29-1 with TRBJ2-7; 7 nucleotides agree with TRBD1. CDR3 length equals 11 residues. The J segment lost 7 bases and the V segment lost 7 bases, leaving 7 bases of the junction unmatched. Looked up from germline, CDR1 is SQVTM and CDR2 is ANQGSEA. The CDR3 sequence is CSARGFEEQYF. In nucleotides, the CDR3 is TGCAGCGCCAGGGGGTTCGAGGAGCAGTACTTC.

This clone was detected only a few times. The V gene is TRBV11-2, the J gene TRBJ2-5; TRBD1 might be the D (7 bases). The CDR3 loop spans 15 amino acids. The germline CDR1 and CDR2 sequences are SGHAT and FQNNGV. V lost 5 bases, J lost 5 bases, and 18 bases lay in between. The CDR3 DNA sequence: TGTGCCAGCAGCCTTCAGGGGGGCATGGGGGAGACCCAGTACTTC. It translates to CASSLQGGMGETQYF.

Concerning this clone: A junction boundary mismatches the germline segment, possibly from a read error. The chain has TRBV15 and TRBJ2-5; TRBD1 is a possible D gene (5 bases). There are 13 residues in the CDR3. Germline CDR1 reads LNHNV; CDR2 reads YYDKDF (reference sequence). CDR3: CASRASYQETQYF. The CDR3 DNA reads TGTGCCTCCAGGGCATCGTACCAAGAGACCCAGTACTTC. The variable domain in full, with the rest retrieved from reference TRBV15 and TRBJ2-5, is DAMVIQNPRYQVTQFGKPVTLSCSQTLNHNVMYWYQQKSSQAPKLLFHYYDKDFNNEADTPDNFQSRRPNTSFCFLDIRSPGLGDTAMYLCASRASYQETQYFGPGTRLLVL.

V is TRBV29-1 and J is TRBJ1-5; the match to TRBD1 covers 9 bases. The V segment lost 4 bases and the J segment 5 bases; nucleotides outside the gene matches: 3. The CDR3 spans 13 residues. The germline CDR1 and CDR2 sequences are SQVTM and ANQGSEA. CDR3: CSVGGQGYQPQHF. The CDR3 coding sequence is TGCAGCGTTGGGGGACAGGGTTATCAGCCCCAGCATTTT.

This clone appeared a few times. This chain connects TRBV7-9 to TRBJ1-1, with D possibly matching TRBD1 (6 bases). V shed 5 bases and J shed 3 bases, with 16 bases lying between them. Per germline, CDR1 SEHNR and CDR2 FQNEAQ (reference sequence). The CDR3 is 15 residues long. For the CDR3, the DNA is TGTGCCAGCAGCCAAGGGACACTTTGGGACACTGAAGCTTTCTTT. It yields the protein CASSQGTLWDTEAFF.

V is TRBV29-1 and J is TRBJ2-3; D is ambiguous. V lost 1 base, J lost 0 bases, and 5 bases lay in between. Germline CDR1 SQVTM, CDR2 ANQGSEA. The CDR3 contains 13 residues. DNA for the CDR3: TGCAGCGTTGAAGCGGGCAGCACAGATACGCAGTATTTT. Translating gives CSVEAGSTDTQYF.

The count of this clone is one. The chain uses TRBV27 and TRBJ2-5; a weak D match, TRBD1 (5 bases). The CDR3 sequence is 13 residues long. Trimming took 6 bases from V and 5 from J, leaving 13 bases between them. The germline V gene has CDR1 MNHEY and CDR2 SMNVEV (reference sequence). CDR3: CASRRQGSETQYF. CDR3 coding DNA: TGTGCCAGCAGGCGGCAGGGCAGTGAGACCCAGTACTTC.

This clone has a handful of counts. The V call is TRBV25-1, the J call TRBJ2-7; D remains unclear. This CDR3 comprises 12 residues. The germline CDR1 and CDR2 sequences are MGHDK and SYGVNS. The ends were cut back, 9 bases at V and 3 bases at J, with 12 bases in the middle. In DNA, the CDR3 is TGTGCCAGTTCCTTTAAGGACTACGAGCAGTACTTC. The encoded protein is CASSFKDYEQYF.

The chain joins TRBV5-6 to TRBJ1-5, with D tentatively TRBD1 (6 bases). This CDR3 has 17 residues. Germline V gives CDR1 SGHDT, CDR2 YYEEEE. Trimming took 3 bases from V and 1 from J, leaving 17 bases between them. CDR3 sequence (DNA): TGTGCCAGCAGCTGGGGGGCAGGGAAAAGAAGCAATCAGCCCCAGCATTTT. Its protein product is CASSWGAGKRSNQPQHF.

This chain links TRBV4-1 with TRBJ1-5; D uncertain. This CDR3 contains 17 residues. V was clipped by 2 bases and J by 0 bases, with 14 bases between them. Germline loops: CDR1 MGHRA, CDR2 YSYEKL. Here the CDR3 reads CASSQRWARNSNQPQHF. The CDR3 DNA reads as TGCGCCAGCAGCCAACGTTGGGCACGGAATAGCAATCAGCCCCAGCATTTT.

The chain links TRBV5-6 to TRBJ2-2; 7 bases line up with TRBD1. The V and J ends lost 4 bases and 5 bases, in that order; junction bases with no gene match: 11. Germline V gene lookup returns CDR1 SGHDT and CDR2 YYEEEE. This CDR3 has 16 residues. CDR3 region: CASSRKSTGNTGELFF. For the CDR3, the DNA is TGTGCCAGCAGCAGGAAGTCGACAGGGAATACCGGGGAGCTGTTTTTT.

This clone appeared a few times. The J gene is TRBJ2-6, the V gene TRBV25-1; tentatively, D is TRBD1 (6 bases). The germline V gene has CDR1 MGHDK and CDR2 SYGVNS. CDR3 length: 18 residues. Trimming cost V 3 bases and J 0 bases, with 15 bases left between them. The CDR3 sequence: CASSDTLGQDSGANVLTF. CDR3 nucleotides: TGTGCCAGCAGTGATACCCTGGGACAAGACTCTGGGGCCAACGTCCTGACTTTC. The complete variable domain, with remaining parts taken from reference TRBV25-1 and TRBJ2-6, reads EADIYQTPRYLVIGTGKKITLECSQTMGHDKMYWYQQDPGMELHLIHYSYGVNSTEKGDLSSESTVSRIRTEHFPLTLESARPSHTSQYLCASSDTLGQDSGANVLTFGAGSRLTVL.

This clone was detected once. The rearrangement links TRBV5-1 to TRBJ2-1, with 9 bases identical to TRBD2. Germline CDR1 and CDR2: SGHRS and YFSETQ. There are 16 residues in the CDR3. After removal of 4 bases from V and 7 bases from J, the junction contained 12 bases not matched to a gene. The CDR3 bases are TGCGCCAGCAGCCCCCGGGAGCGGGGGGTAGGGAATGAGCAGTTCTTC. This sequence encodes CASSPRERGVGNEQFF.